This T cell receptor (beta chain) is from a study of neurological immune-mediated disorders. General study findings and limits: One related-CDR3 cluster, found by phylogenetic grouping, held repertoires of 18 of 34 multiple sclerosis patients and is a possible signature.

cDNA was made by 5'RACE with 10-nucleotide random UMIs. Every sequencing run produced over 160 million TCR-beta sequences that came from 15-18 subjects. TCRdb independently ran MiXCR on the 5' RACE reads; one entry per CDR3 protein. Of approximately 89,000 distinct CDR3 sequences listed, under 4.5% are singletons. There are a few counts of this clonotype. Its antigen remains unknown. Time point described: longitudinal time-point 3. The CDR3 is made up of 13 amino acids. V was shortened by 4 bases and J by 5 bases, with 10 bases between the two germline ends. Per germline, CDR1 ENHRY and CDR2 SYGVKD. This receptor was obtained from a woman aged 55-75 years with multiple sclerosis. V and J are TRBV10-3 and TRBJ2-3; possibly TRBD1 or TRBD2 for D (7 bases each). The sample was PBMCs. The CDR3 loop reads CAISVRGGDTQYF. In DNA, the CDR3 is TGTGCCATCAGTGTCAGGGGGGGAGATACGCAGTATTTT.